Below are 16 T cell receptor beta chains sequenced from a single sample in a study of blood T cell repertoires in COVID-19. Sequencing was performed with immunoSEQ multiplex PCR; in TCRdb, only in-frame clones are kept and a portion is missing. Altogether under 300,000 clones are present, around 86% being singletons, with the ten largest covering 1.9%. The sample taken for sequencing was peripheral blood. Source of these receptors: a man aged 30-40 years who had recovered from COVID-19.

This chain links TRBV5-5 with TRBJ1-5, with TRBD1 identical over 7 bases. This CDR3 has 15 residues. V lost 5 bases, J lost 0 bases, and 5 bases stayed unmatched. Germline CDR1 and CDR2: SGHKS and YYEKEE (reference sequence). CDR3 sequence reads: CASRPQGDSNQPQHF. The CDR3 bases are TGTGCCAGCAGACCGCAGGGGGATAGCAATCAGCCCCAGCATTTT.

The rearrangement uses TRBV6-4 and TRBJ2-5; D remains ambiguous. The ends were cut back, 6 bases at V and 0 bases at J, with 5 bases in the middle. The germline gives CDR1 MRHNA, CDR2 SNTAGT. This CDR3 region has 12 residues. CDR3 residues: CASRHHQETQYF. The CDR3, as DNA: TGTGCCAGCAGACATCACCAAGAGACCCAGTACTTC.

J is TRBJ2-2 and V is TRBV5-4; weak D call: TRBD1 (6 bases). The V gene's germline CDR1 is SGHNT and CDR2 YYREEE (reference sequence). The V and J ends lost 9 bases and 8 bases respectively, with 14 bases between them. CDR3 length equals 12 residues. The CDR3 sequence is CAIRWGQGELFF. For the CDR3, the DNA is TGTGCCATAAGGTGGGGACAAGGGGAGCTGTTTTTT.

J is TRBJ1-6 and V is TRBV7-2; D may be TRBD1 (5 bases). Trimming removed 5 bases from V and 6 bases from J, with 11 bases in between. This CDR3 is 14 amino acids long. CDR1 SGHTA and CDR2 FQGNSA come from the germline V gene. The CDR3 region has the DNA TGTGCCAGCAGCCGGGACTTTAGTAATTCACCCCTCCACTTT. Its protein is CASSRDFSNSPLHF. The full variable domain, its missing parts supplied by reference TRBV7-2 and TRBJ1-6, is GAGVSQSPSNKVTEKGKDVELRCDPISGHTALYWYRQSLGQGLEFLIYFQGNSAPDKSGLPSDRFSAERTGGSVSTLTIQRTQQEDSAVYLCASSRDFSNSPLHFGNGTRLTVT.

The gene calls are TRBV7-3 and TRBJ2-5, with 8 bases that match TRBD2. J was trimmed by 5 bases and V by 2 bases; bases with no gene match: 7. The CDR3 runs 15 residues. Germline loops: CDR1 SGHTA, CDR2 FQGTGA. This chain's CDR3 is CASSLSGSGAETQYF. The CDR3 region has the DNA TGTGCCAGCAGCTTATCGGGTAGCGGGGCGGAGACCCAGTACTTC.

This clone was detected a few times. The chain has TRBV3-1 (or the pseudogene TRBV3-2) and TRBJ1-3; no definite D call. The CDR3 has 15 residues. Germline V CDR1 and CDR2: LGHDT, YNNKEL (reference sequence). Trimming pared 1 base from V and 7 bases from J, leaving 14 bases between. CDR3 in amino acids: CASSQGIYRENTIYF. In DNA form, the CDR3 reads TGTGCCAGCAGCCAAGGGATTTACCGGGAGAACACCATATATTTT.

This chain uses TRBV28 with TRBJ2-1, with D uncertain. V was cut by 6 bases and J by 1 base, with 10 bases left in between. The germline CDR1 and CDR2 sequences are MDHEN and SYDVKM. The CDR3 has 14 amino acids. This chain's CDR3 is CASSPVVSYNEQFF. The CDR3 coding sequence is TGTGCCAGCAGCCCCGTAGTGTCCTACAATGAGCAGTTCTTC.

This chain uses TRBV29-1 with TRBJ1-2; 10 bases match TRBD1. With V trimmed by 3 bases and J by 4 bases, 5 bases remained unmatched. Germline CDR1 reads SQVTM; CDR2 reads ANQGSEA. This CDR3 spans 14 amino acids. The CDR3 sequence: CSVDSGQGSYGYTF. The DNA of the CDR3 is TGCAGCGTTGATTCGGGACAGGGGTCCTATGGCTACACCTTC. The full variable domain, with the rest looked up from reference TRBV29-1 and TRBJ1-2, is SAVISQKPSRDICQRGTSLTIQCQVDSQVTMMFWYRQQPGQSLTLIATANQGSEATYESGFVIDKFPISRPNLTFSTLTVSNMSPEDSSIYLCSVDSGQGSYGYTFGSGTRLTVV.

The chain has TRBV15 and TRBJ1-4, with a weak D call TRBD1 (6 bases). Per the germline V gene, CDR1 is LNHNV and CDR2 is YYDKDF (reference sequence). This CDR3 is built from 15 residues. Trimming shortened V by 3 bases and J by 7 bases, and 15 bases separated the two germline ends. DNA of the CDR3: TGTGCCACCAGCAGCGGGGACACGGCTGGTGAAAAACTGTTTTTT. This encodes CATSSGDTAGEKLFF.

This clone occurred a few times. J is TRBJ1-5 and V is TRBV7-8, with no clear D. V was pared by 5 bases and J by 9 bases, with 11 bases between. This CDR3 region has 12 residues. Germline lookup yields CDR1 SGHVS and CDR2 FQNEAQ. CDR3 sequence (DNA): TGTGCCAGCAGCCGAGACTCGGGGCCCCAGCATTTT. Translation: CASSRDSGPQHF.

The chain recombines TRBV12-3 or TRBV12-4 with TRBJ1-1, with D tentatively TRBD1 (6 bases). The CDR3 is 12 residues long. Trimming left V 8 bases short and J 5 bases short, with 12 bases between. CDR3 sequence reads: CASGEQGTEAFF. CDR3 bases: TGTGCCAGCGGTGAACAGGGAACTGAAGCTTTCTTT.

This clone has only a few counts. The genes are TRBV19 and TRBJ1-2, with D tentatively TRBD1 (6 bases). The CDR3 spans 13 residues. Germline V gene sequence: CDR1 LNHDA, CDR2 SQIVND (reference sequence). Trimming left V 5 bases short and J 7 bases short, with 14 bases between. DNA for the CDR3: TGTGCCAGTAGTGCGCAAGACAGGTCTGGCTACACCTTC. Protein product: CASSAQDRSGYTF.

The chain couples TRBV7-2 to TRBJ2-1, with D tentatively TRBD2 (5 bases). This CDR3 contains 15 residues. Between the trimmed V and J ends, which lost 1 base and 8 bases, there was a span of 15 bases. The germline V gene encodes CDR1 SGHTA and CDR2 FQGNSA. In nucleotides, the CDR3 is TGTGCCAGCAGCTTAGTACTGGGCCGAGCGGATGAGCAGTTCTTC. This codes for CASSLVLGRADEQFF.

This clone was counted only a few times. The rearrangement uses TRBV19 and TRBJ1-1, with D perhaps TRBD1 (6 bases). Germline CDR1 is LNHDA and CDR2 is SQIVND (reference sequence). The CDR3 runs 13 residues. The ends were cut back, 8 bases at V and 7 bases at J, with 17 bases in the middle. Written as DNA, the CDR3 is TGTGCCAGTTCCGCACAGGGAACGATTGAAGCTTTCTTT. This encodes CASSAQGTIEAFF.

This chain links TRBV6-6 with TRBJ2-7; a weak D match, TRBD2 (6 bases). The CDR3 runs 15 residues. Germline V gives CDR1 MNHNY, CDR2 SVGAGI (reference sequence). V was cut by 6 bases and J by 3 bases, with 18 bases left in between. The CDR3 protein is CASSLRAGGNYEQYF. The CDR3 DNA follows: TGTGCCAGCAGCCTCCGGGCGGGCGGGAACTACGAGCAGTACTTC.

The rearrangement joins TRBV2 to TRBJ2-7, with D uncertain. Germline CDR1 is SNHLY and CDR2 is FYNNEI. The V end lost 3 bases, the J end lost 5 bases, and 11 bases lay between the germline ends. The CDR3 covers 13 residues. The CDR3 loop is CASSESGENEQYV. DNA of the CDR3: TGTGCCAGCAGTGAGTCAGGCGAAAACGAGCAGTACGTC.